The 10 T cell receptor beta chains presented below share a single source sample, sequenced in a study of cytomegalovirus exposure and HLA in healthy donors (dated by TCRdb to about 2017). Library prep was done by the immunoSEQ multiplex PCR assay. A mixture of 60 forward primers for TCR Vbeta segments and 13 reverse primers for TCR Jbeta segments was used in the multiplex PCR. The table comes from immuneACCESS by way of TCRdb, which keeps in-frame sequences with V and J called. Part of the clones is missing from these tables; in studies checked, under half for an unresolved V gene and the rest for unknown reasons. In all, the sample holds some 150,000 clones, and over 80% of those were seen once. Clones ranked in the top ten supply 1.2% of the sample. The specimen was PBMCs. The receptors were gathered from a female donor in good health and CMV-seronegative.

This chain links TRBV21-1 with TRBJ2-3; TRBD2 is taken as the D call from the table, unchecked against the DNA. TRBV21-1 is a known pseudogene. This CDR3 has 21 residues. CDR3 sequence reads: CASSIRSGTPQTSGSTDTQYF. The CDR3 DNA follows: TGTGCCAGCAGCATAAGATCGGGGACACCCCAGACTAGCGGGAGTACAGATACGCAGTATTTT.

The chain has TRBV28 and TRBJ1-5; TRBD1 aligns across 8 bases. This CDR3 is built from 17 residues. CDR1 MDHEN and CDR2 SYDVKM come from the germline V gene. The V segment lost 4 bases and the J segment 5 bases; nucleotides outside the gene matches: 13. Written as DNA, the CDR3 is TGTGCCAGCAGTTCCGTCATGGACAGGGAAGAGCATCAGCCCCAGCATTTT. It yields the protein CASSSVMDREEHQPQHF. Looking up the rest from reference TRBV28 and TRBJ1-5 gives the full variable domain: DVKVTQSSRYLVKRTGEKVFLECVQDMDHENMFWYRQDPGLGLRLIYFSYDVKMKEKGDIPEGYSVSREKKERFSLILESASTNQTSMYLCASSSVMDREEHQPQHFGDGTRLSIL.

This sequence joins TRBV5-6 and TRBJ1-2; TRBD1 might be the D (5 bases). The CDR3 runs 13 residues. Germline loops: CDR1 SGHDT, CDR2 YYEEEE. V lost 1 base, J lost 7 bases, and 11 bases lay in between. CDR3 sequence (DNA): TGTGCCAGCAGCTTGAGGGGCACCACTGGCTACACCTTC. Protein sequence: CASSLRGTTGYTF.

This clone was seen only once. The rearrangement joins TRBV28 to TRBJ2-1, with 7 bases lining up with TRBD2. The CDR3 has 13 residues. V shed 5 bases, J shed 7 bases, and the junction held 5 bases outside the gene matches. Germline CDR1 is MDHEN and CDR2 is SYDVKM. CDR3 nucleotide sequence: TGTGCCAGCAGTGGGGGGGTCATGAATGAGCAGTTCTTC. It encodes CASSGGVMNEQFF.

The rearrangement links TRBV29-1 to TRBJ2-7; D is unresolved. Looked up from germline, CDR1 is SQVTM and CDR2 is ANQGSEA. CDR3 length equals 13 residues. Trimming took off 5 bases at V and 0 bases at J, with 11 bases between the two ends. Here the CDR3 reads CSVRLVGSYEQYF. In nucleotides, the CDR3 is TGCAGCGTTAGGCTAGTGGGCTCCTACGAGCAGTACTTC.

This clone showed up just a few times. The rearrangement joins TRBV18 to TRBJ2-7; D not certain. The CDR3 extends over 14 amino acids. CDR1 is KGHSH and CDR2 is LQKENI in the germline V gene. Trimming removed 2 bases from V and 0 bases from J, with 8 bases in between. This chain's CDR3 is CASSPSTDSYEQYF. In nucleotides, the CDR3 is TGTGCCAGCTCACCATCCACAGACTCCTACGAGCAGTACTTC.

The V and J genes are TRBV10-2 and TRBJ1-5, with D perhaps matching TRBD1 (5 bases). The germline V and J ends were trimmed by 4 bases and 0 bases, with 7 bases remaining between them. This CDR3 is 14 amino acids long. From germline, CDR1 is WSHSY and CDR2 SAAADI. The CDR3 sequence is CASSGQLSNQPQHF. CDR3 in DNA: TGCGCCAGCAGTGGACAGCTTAGCAATCAGCCCCAGCATTTT.

This clone has a single count. The chain carries TRBV19 and TRBJ2-1; possibly TRBD2 for D (6 bases). This CDR3 has 14 residues. V was clipped by 2 bases and J by 6 bases, with 11 bases between them. Germline values: CDR1 LNHDA, CDR2 SQIVND (reference sequence). The CDR3 nucleotides read TGTGCCAGTAGTATAAGCGGACTATTCAATGAGCAGTTCTTC. Translation gives CASSISGLFNEQFF.

The chain uses TRBV30 and TRBJ2-2; possible D gene TRBD2, 5 bases. V was cut by 8 bases and J by 0 bases, with 13 bases left in between. Germline V lookup: CDR1 GTSNPN, CDR2 SVGIG (reference sequence). The CDR3 is made up of 14 amino acids. The CDR3 nucleotides read TGTGCCGGTCTAGCTATGGCGAACACCGGGGAGCTGTTTTTT. Translation gives CAGLAMANTGELFF.

The V call is TRBV13, the J call TRBJ1-5; 7 bases map to TRBD1. This CDR3 spans 18 amino acids. Germline values: CDR1 PRHDT, CDR2 FYEKMQ (reference sequence). V lost 5 bases to trimming and J lost 3 bases; unmatched junction nucleotides: 16. This CDR3 is CASSQGTGAWGDNQPQHF. Written as DNA, the CDR3 is TGTGCCAGCAGCCAAGGAACAGGGGCGTGGGGGGACAATCAGCCCCAGCATTTT.